This T cell receptor (beta chain) stems from a study of cytomegalovirus exposure and HLA in healthy donors (dated by TCRdb to the late 2010s). About the investigation overall: An earlier analysis of approximately 640 of the donors reported 250 to 350 Gb of sequence data and 117 million unique TCR beta sequences from around 200 million T cells. Roughly 320 gigabases of sequencing data and 75 million to 85 million unique TCR sequences made up an early release that covered about 640 HLA-typed donors. The genetic ancestry cluster associated with self-reported Caucasian donors included over 65% of the roughly 400 genotyped donors. The study was designed to test whether signatures of past pathogen exposure could be identified by cataloging public T cell receptors. The T cell repertoires of some 700 subjects were profiled by immunosequencing and related to cytomegalovirus serostatus. Besides the first cohort of roughly 700 subjects, a separate validation cohort made up of over 100 different subjects was used. High-throughput TCR immunosequencing, statistical association of individual TCRs with disease status, and machine learning were combined to predict cytomegalovirus infection status. A later analysis re-analyzed previously published TCR beta repertoires from about 600 donors and added high-resolution HLA genotyping to study TCR occurrence patterns. The later analysis used no new phenotypic data to find candidate immune exposures, relying instead on TCR beta sequences and their occurrence across donors. An earlier analysis of about 620 of the donors applied high-throughput TCR beta sequencing to assess whether each TCR beta V gene segment acted as functional or pseudogenic. Donor age, sex, ethnicity and CMV serostatus were compiled alongside the repertoire data. A later genetic analysis took genome-wide SNP genotypes for 398 of the 666 donors and used that subset as a discovery cohort. Every discovery cohort repertoire had been produced on one sequencing platform. HLA typing covered class I and class II loci at four-digit resolution. The number of typed donors differed by locus: about 620-630 for A, B, C, DRB1 and DQB1; 500 to 550 for DQA1; 606 for DPA1; and roughly 470 for DPB1. Roughly 5 DR-DQ haplotypes were handled as single units for association and clustering, since linkage in the cohort was strong. Among around 400 genotyped donors of the cohort, an average of around 240,000 unique TCR beta nucleotide sequences was sequenced per donor, of which 15% to 20% were non-productive. Points the paper makes about the study in general: According to a later analysis, parvovirus B19, influenza, CMV and Epstein-Barr virus appeared linked to several top co-occurrence clusters. The classifier was reported to diagnose cytomegalovirus status with high specificity and sensitivity in both the original and validation cohorts. According to the authors, the approach could potentially be generalized to other disease states and immunological phenotypes. Because counts were too low, approximately 18 rarely observed V segments, including chromosome 9 orphons, were excluded from the earlier analysis of 587 of the donors. Some IMGT-functional V segments, including TRBV6-2 and TRBV6-3, could not be distinguished by the 87-base-pair reads and were therefore excluded. A few of the identified cytomegalovirus-associated TCR beta chains were confirmed in vitro to be specific for cytomegalovirus antigens. Most CMV-associated TCR beta chains appeared to be HLA-restricted in a later analysis, and the HLA associations seemed to be driven largely by CMV exposure. A further reported finding was that TCR beta sequences accurately predicted the HLA-A and HLA-B alleles for most subjects in the first cohort. A later genetic analysis associated a missense DCLRE1C variant with V-gene and J-gene trimming of TCR beta chains, and an independent cohort replicated the association. Specific HLA alleles were associated with about 17,000 TCR beta sequences at a false discovery rate of 0.05 in a later analysis. In a later analysis, HLA-associated TCR beta chains were found to be more clonally expanded and to have lower generation probabilities than equally common non-associated chains. Roughly uniform sequencing depth across donors was assumed in presence/absence analyses, although this assumption may not hold. A later analysis found that TCR association rates varied across HLA loci, with DRB1 alleles showing the most associated TCRs and HLA-C alleles the fewest. A group of highly shared sequence variants was considered likely to be a technical artifact of the sequencing pipeline. A later genetic analysis reported fewer N-insertions in productive TCRs among donors in an Asian-associated ancestry cluster than the 666-donor mean. In an earlier analysis of a few hundred of the donors, most TCR beta V segments were observed in productive rearrangements about 87% or about 30% of the time, broadly matching IMGT annotations. Linkage disequilibrium might explain the correlated functional status among segregating V segments, but an unknown experimental factor could not be ruled out. Most TCR sequences were seen in very few donors, while some public TCRs were found in many individuals. Because some donors lacked HLA typing at each locus, the association tests relied only on the typed subset. In this cohort, only TCR beta chains were sequenced, and detectable features were limited by the absence of alpha or paired-chain data. Assigning TCR associations to individual alleles was difficult when HLA alleles, especially DR and DQ, strongly co-occurred. A total of fewer than 200 TCR beta chains were listed by the study as associated with cytomegalovirus. The only immune exposure information available for the cohort was CMV serostatus.

In total, 630 or so healthy bone marrow donors made up the cohort. All cohort members were sampled while nominally healthy, although unrecorded immune exposures were likely present. The donor was CMV seropositive and belonged to the group of 250 to 350 seropositive cohort members. A peripheral blood sample was collected from each donor, and TCR beta sequencing was performed on peripheral blood mononuclear cells. Genomic DNA was extracted from the blood cell samples with the Qiagen DNeasy Blood Extraction Kit. Regarding this clone: What this receptor recognizes is not known. Base quality data are lacking; no much larger clone is found one base away. In the same sample, other DNA sequences code for this CDR3.

Looking up the germline V gene (reference sequence) yields CDR1 GTSNPN and CDR2 SVGIG. Reading from cysteine to phenylalanine, the CDR3 counts 14 amino acids. Of the read, only the CDR3 DNA is kept; its 42 bases are in frame from base 1. V and J are truncated by 3 bases and 4 bases respectively, leaving an intervening sequence of 15 bases. Library construction relied on the immunoSEQ multiplex PCR assay. For the multiplex PCR, a mixture combining 60 forward primers for TCR Vbeta segments and 13 reverse primers for TCR Jbeta segments was used. Amplification of the CDR3 region of rearranged TCR beta genes was performed with a multiplex PCR assay on genomic DNA. Amplified TCR beta libraries were sequenced as 87-base-pair reads on the Illumina HiSeq System. In the authors' own workflow: Across the roughly 600 repertoires, a later analysis counted roughly 77 million unique TCR beta chains, around 10 million of which were shared by at least two donors. Raw reads were error-corrected and collapsed into unique sequences with a nearest-neighbor algorithm that merged closely related sequences to remove PCR and sequencing errors. To assign V, D and J gene segments, CDR3 sequences were aligned to IMGT reference sequences. For a sequence to be retained, at least a six-nucleotide match to both a V gene segment and a J gene segment was required. Rearrangements were classified as productive when the CDR3 lacked stop codons and remained in frame with V and J, and all other rearrangements were classified as non-productive. CDR3 was defined by IMGT convention, running from the second conserved V-encoded cysteine to the conserved J-encoded phenylalanine. In an earlier analysis of more than 550 of the donors, sequences lacking an unambiguous match to a single V gene segment were excluded. In an earlier analysis of some 590 of the donors, a V segment was called functional when productive rearrangements were above 56.7%, and segregating when the standard deviation between donors exceeded 5%. A statistical classification framework was built to diagnose cytomegalovirus status from the catalog of TCR beta chain sequences. A later analysis assigned V and J genes by comparing TCR nucleotide sequences with IMGT/GENE-DB human TR gene sequences. The TCRdist pipeline was used in a later analysis to assign CDR3 sequences and most-parsimonious VDJ recombination scenarios. In a later analysis, each TCR beta chain was defined by its CDR3 amino acid sequence together with its V-gene family, and reads without a unique V-gene family were excluded. As a way to deal with suspected cross-contamination and a sequencing artifact, a later analysis dropped 450 to 600 nucleotide sequences that were highly shared and had low generation probability. In a later analysis, a clonal expansion index for each public chain was calculated from normalized within-repertoire ranks of inferred template counts. Generation probabilities in a later analysis came from a VDJ recombination model fitted to out-of-frame rearrangements, and those results were checked against IGoR. A later analysis scored TCR-TCR, TCR-HLA and TCR-CMV co-occurrence with hypergeometric tests, applying a repertoire-size bias correction to TCR pairs. False discovery rates were estimated in a later analysis by permuting HLA or CMV assignments 20 times. In a later analysis, co-occurring TCRs were grouped using DBSCAN, with TCRdist sequence similarity added in when clustering inside HLA-allele-positive subsets. Co-occurrence clustering excluded repertoires with fewer than 30,000 or more than 120,000 public chains, plus five with anomalous nucleotide sharing. Drawn from immuneACCESS, this table holds only the in-frame rearrangements with V and J called that TCRdb kept. Clones are partly lost; checked studies trace under half to an unresolved V gene and leave the rest unexplained. From that table come the V and J calls and clone size; the DNA was used to work out D and trimming. For this sample there are about 120,000 clones; approximately 8.6% appear just once. 6% to 7.5% of the sample is taken by the ten largest.

This receptor chain uses TRBV30 and TRBJ1-2, with the D gene too uncertain to name. Sequencing input: PBMCs. The TCR originated in a woman aged 40 to 50 in good health and CMV-seropositive. The CDR3 region: CAWSARSRGYGYTF. The nucleotide sequence reads TGTGCCTGGAGCGCGCGGAGTCGTGGCTATGGCTACACCTTC.